This section outlines one TCR beta chain sequence together with its context. These data originate in a study of blood T cell repertoires in COVID-19. Trimming left V 4 bases short and J 4 bases short, with 12 bases between. Per germline, CDR1 SGHNT and CDR2 YYREEE (reference sequence). The CDR3 has 14 residues. TCRdb keeps only in-frame clones here, not all; method: immunoSEQ multiplex PCR. Among roughly 150,000 clones, around 82% were seen once, and the ten largest hold about 5%. This TCR was recovered from a woman in her forties or fifties with acute or convalescent COVID-19. This rearrangement joins TRBV5-4 to TRBJ1-5, with a tentative D call TRBD1 (6 bases). Sequenced input: peripheral blood. In DNA form, the CDR3 reads TGTGCCAGCAGCCCAGGGGAGGGGAATCAGCCCCAGCATTTT. Its translation is CASSPGEGNQPQHF.